The 20 T cell receptor beta chains below all came from one sample that was sequenced in a study of molecular identifiers for immune sequencing clone quantification. From the PCR reads, TCRdb called clonotypes with MiXCR, one entry per CDR3 protein. The profile shows some 320,000 distinct CDR3 sequences, about 22% of them singletons. Source material: naive CD8+ T cells from blood, with Jurkat cell RNA spiked in. Subset described: FACS-sorted CD8+CD4-CCR7+CD45RA+ naive T cells. The receptor source for this set is a human donor in good health. Some libraries in this study had Jurkat cell RNA spiked in.

In this sample, this clonotype turned up once. It may be a read error: a sequence one base away is much more abundant. This chain links TRBV6-2 or TRBV6-3 with TRBJ2-7, with D uncertain. This CDR3 comprises 11 residues. Germline V gene lookup returns CDR1 MNHEY and CDR2 SVGEGT. Trimming left V 4 bases short and J 6 bases short, with 7 bases between. This CDR3 reads CASSCPPEQYF. CDR3 nucleotides: TGTGCCAGCAGTTGCCCCCCCGAGCAGTACTTC.

The J gene is TRBJ2-7, the V gene TRBV13; D is perhaps TRBD1 (6 bases). Trimming removed 2 bases from V and 5 bases from J, with 10 bases in between. The CDR3 is 13 amino acids. Germline V gene sequence: CDR1 PRHDT, CDR2 FYEKMQ (reference sequence). The CDR3 coding sequence is TGTGCCAGCAGCTTAACAGGGACGCACGAGCAGTACTTC. It codes for CASSLTGTHEQYF.

This clonotype was picked up many times. The rearrangement uses TRBV7-9 and TRBJ2-1; D possibly corresponds to TRBD1 (6 bases). The CDR3 consists of 11 residues. Trimming pared 10 bases from V and 8 bases from J, leaving 12 bases between. Germline V gene data show CDR1 as SEHNR and CDR2 as FQNEAQ (reference sequence). DNA of the CDR3: TGTGCCACCTCAGGGGCCGATGAGCAGTTCTTC. It specifies CATSGADEQFF.

Ten or more counts support this clonotype. The chain has TRBV7-2 and TRBJ1-1, with 8 positions matching TRBD1. The J segment lost 6 bases and the V segment lost 5 bases, leaving 14 bases of the junction unmatched. The germline V gene encodes CDR1 SGHTA and CDR2 FQGNSA. This CDR3 comprises 16 residues. The CDR3 DNA is TGTGCCAGCAGCCCCCAGAAAGGACAGGGTTTACCTGAAGCTTTCTTT. This translates into CASSPQKGQGLPEAFF.

This clonotype showed up just a few times. V and J are TRBV4-1 and TRBJ2-7; D may be TRBD2 (5 bases). This CDR3 region has 15 residues. Germline V gene sequence: CDR1 MGHRA, CDR2 YSYEKL. Between the trimmed V and J ends, which lost 4 bases and 3 bases, there was a span of 16 bases. CDR3 DNA: TGCGCCAGCAGCCCGCCGGAAGGACGGGGCTACGAGCAGTACTTC. Translating gives CASSPPEGRGYEQYF.

Remarks on this clonotype: A much bigger clone sits one base away, suggesting this may be a read error. V usage is TRBV5-1 and J usage is TRBJ2-7, with 9 bases aligning to TRBD1. The CDR3 has 16 residues. Germline-derived CDR1 and CDR2 are SGHRS and YFSETQ. The CDR3 reads CAGSLASWDRADEQYF. For the CDR3, the DNA is TGCGCCGGCAGCTTGGCCTCTTGGGACAGGGCCGACGAGCAGTACTTC. The variable domain in full, completed from reference TRBV5-1 and TRBJ2-7, reads KAGVTQTPRYLIKTRGQQVTLSCSPISGHRSVSWYQQTPGQGLQFLFEYFSETQRNKGNFPGRFSGRQFSNSRSEMNVSTLELGDSALYLCAGSLASWDRADEQYFGPGTRLTVT.

This clonotype occurred many times. The chain recombines TRBV6-4 with TRBJ1-5, with 7 nucleotides matching TRBD1. Germline V gene lookup returns CDR1 MRHNA and CDR2 SNTAGT. This CDR3 has 18 amino acids. J lost 4 bases, V lost 6 bases, and 18 bases had no gene match. The chain's CDR3 is CASRSPLTTGEGNQPQHF. CDR3 in DNA: TGTGCCAGCAGGAGTCCCCTCACTACAGGGGAAGGGAATCAGCCCCAGCATTTT.

This clonotype has a handful of counts. The chain carries TRBV7-3 and TRBJ2-3; D is possibly TRBD1 (5 bases). This CDR3 spans 16 amino acids. The V end was cut by 5 bases, the J end by 1 base, with 16 bases between. Germline CDR1 reads SGHTA; CDR2 reads FQGTGA. CDR3 DNA: TGTGCCAGCAGCCAAGGTTTTGGGGCTGGCACAGATACGCAGTATTTT. It encodes CASSQGFGAGTDTQYF.

This clonotype was detected many times. The chain has TRBV7-9 and TRBJ1-4; 11 bases agree with TRBD1. CDR3 length: 14 residues. Germline V gene lookup returns CDR1 SEHNR and CDR2 FQNEAQ (reference sequence). V shed 3 bases and J 10 bases; nucleotides not matched to a gene: 4. The CDR3 reads CASSFGTGGLKLFF. Written as DNA, the CDR3 is TGTGCCAGCAGCTTCGGGACAGGGGGTTTAAAACTGTTTTTT.

This clonotype was observed at least ten times. The CDR3 is CASSLGQGNDNEKLFF. The CDR3, as DNA: TGCGCCAGCAGCCTTGGACAGGGGAATGATAATGAAAAACTGTTTTTT. The V and J genes are TRBV4-1 and TRBJ1-4; TRBD1 matches at 9 bases. V was clipped by 4 bases and J by 4 bases; unmatched bases: 7. The length of the CDR3 is 16 residues. Germline-derived CDR1 and CDR2 are MGHRA and YSYEKL.

This clonotype occurred many times. The chain recombines TRBV7-9 with TRBJ2-7; possibly TRBD1 for D (5 bases). Trimming took off 4 bases at V and 6 bases at J, with 16 bases between the two ends. The germline V gene encodes CDR1 SEHNR and CDR2 FQNEAQ (reference sequence). The CDR3 runs 14 residues. The CDR3 DNA reads TGTGCCAGCAGCTCAGGGTACTCTATCGGCGAGCAGTACTTC. Its protein product is CASSSGYSIGEQYF.

In this sample, this clonotype turned up many times. J is TRBJ1-5 and V is TRBV7-9; 8 bases are shared with TRBD1. CDR3 length: 13 residues. Germline CDR1 SEHNR, CDR2 FQNEAQ (reference sequence). Germline trimming cut 5 bases from V and 4 bases from J; bases unmatched to any gene: 1. The CDR3 sequence: CASSTGGNQPQHF. CDR3 DNA sequence: TGTGCCAGCAGCACAGGGGGTAATCAGCCCCAGCATTTT.

The rearrangement joins TRBV7-9 to TRBJ1-1, with D perhaps TRBD1 (5 bases). The CDR3 is 13 residues long. Germline loops: CDR1 SEHNR, CDR2 FQNEAQ (reference sequence). V lost 5 bases, J lost 6 bases, and 13 bases lay in between. The CDR3 spells CASSEQVAAEAFF. CDR3 nucleotide sequence: TGTGCCAGCAGCGAACAGGTTGCCGCTGAAGCTTTCTTT.

This clonotype was seen a handful of times. V is TRBV10-3 and J is TRBJ2-7, with D maybe TRBD1 (6 bases). The CDR3 spans 14 residues. Germline CDR1 reads ENHRY; CDR2 reads SYGVKD. V dropped 5 bases and J dropped 5 bases, with 16 bases sitting between them. CDR3 amino acids: CAISWTVGSDEQYF. In DNA, the CDR3 is TGTGCCATCAGTTGGACAGTGGGGTCCGACGAGCAGTACTTC.

This clonotype was recorded at least ten times. The chain combines TRBV5-4 with TRBJ1-2; D gene ambiguous. The V and J ends lost 3 bases and 5 bases respectively, with 14 bases between them. Germline CDR1 is SGHNT and CDR2 is YYREEE (reference sequence). The CDR3 is 14 amino acids. CDR3 protein: CASSSSGRTYGYTF. CDR3 DNA: TGTGCCAGCAGCTCATCAGGCAGGACTTATGGCTACACCTTC.

This clonotype was observed a single time. Since a much larger clone is just one base distant, this may be a read error. J is TRBJ1-4 and V is TRBV7-2; weak D call: TRBD1 (6 bases). The V gene's germline CDR1 is SGHTA and CDR2 FQGNSA. There are 16 residues in the CDR3. CDR3 DNA sequence: TGTGCCAGCAGCTTAGGGCCCGGACAGAACAATGAAAAACTGCTTTTT. Its protein product is CASSLGPGQNNEKLLF.

This clonotype was detected ten times or more. This chain connects TRBV9 to TRBJ2-7, with D unclear. CDR1 SGDLS and CDR2 YYNGEE come from the germline V gene. The ends were cut back, 4 bases at V and 0 bases at J, with 8 bases in the middle. The CDR3 totals 13 residues. CDR3: CASSFLDSYEQYF. The DNA of the CDR3 is TGTGCCAGCAGCTTCCTAGACTCCTACGAGCAGTACTTC.

This clonotype was seen once. A much larger clone differs by one base, so this may be a read error. The chain recombines TRBV6-5 with TRBJ2-5; 11 nucleotides align to TRBD2. CDR3 size: 17 residues. Looked up from germline, CDR1 is MNHEY and CDR2 is SVGAGI. Trimming took 4 bases from V and 4 from J; bases not matched to a gene: 11. In nucleotides, the CDR3 is TGTGCCAGCAGTTGCGGGGGACTAGCGGATGGGGGAGAGACCCAGTACTTC. This encodes CASSCGGLADGGETQYF.

This clonotype was found many times. The rearrangement joins TRBV2 to TRBJ1-2; no firm D call. Germline V CDR1 and CDR2: SNHLY, FYNNEI. The V and J ends lost 7 bases and 2 bases respectively, with 11 bases between them. The CDR3 is made up of 13 amino acids. The chain's CDR3 is CASIEEGNYGYTF. The CDR3 nucleotides read TGTGCCAGCATAGAGGAAGGAAACTATGGCTACACCTTC.

V usage is TRBV4-3 and J usage is TRBJ2-1; D perhaps matches TRBD2 (5 bases). Trimming took off 0 bases at V and 2 bases at J, with 8 bases between the two ends. This CDR3 has 15 residues. Germline CDR1 reads LGHNA; CDR2 reads YSLEER. CDR3 nucleotides: TGCGCCAGCAGCCAAGATCCAGCGGCCTACAATGAGCAGTTCTTC. It translates to CASSQDPAAYNEQFF.